The T cell receptor beta chain described here comes from a study of T cells in Graves' hyperthyroidism and ophthalmopathy. The wider study: The authors collected peripheral blood at initial diagnosis, before any treatment.

The CDR3 has 14 residues. Germline V gene sequence: CDR1 MGHDK, CDR2 SYGVNS. With regard to this clonotype: Its target is not known.

Study-level points and caveats: Ophthalmopathy onset followed model prediction by a median roughly six months.

No ophthalmopathy progression within 18 months constituted stable Graves' hyperthyroidism. TCR beta CDR3 regions were amplified from RNA. The HTBI primer set was used in a first-round RT-PCR of the TCR CDR3. MiXCR, applied by TCRdb to the multiplex PCR reads, yields one record per CDR3 protein. The profile shows under 350,000 distinct CDR3 sequences, over 20% of them singletons. This receptor was obtained from a woman aged 45 to 65 with Graves' hyperthyroidism. Sequencing input: blood. This rearrangement joins TRBV25-1 to TRBJ2-1, with 9 bases lining up with TRBD2. The J call is doubtful: the DNA matches TRBJ2-7 better. The CDR3 DNA sequence: TGTGCCAGCAGTGTTAGCGGGGGCTACAATGAGCAGTACTTC. This encodes CASSVSGGYNEQYF.